This T cell receptor (beta chain) was sequenced for a study of cytomegalovirus exposure and HLA in healthy donors. This CDR3 has 20 residues. The germline CDR1 and CDR2 sequences are LNHDA and SQIVND (reference sequence). V shed 0 bases, J shed 0 bases, and the junction held 11 bases outside the gene matches. Healthy donors of bone marrow made up the group. PCR primers comprised 60 Vbeta and 13 Jbeta primers. Original data processing: In a later analysis, some 10 million of 83 million or so unique beta chains occurred in at least two donors. Some clones are missing from TCRdb's copy, which holds only in-frame ones; the method was immunoSEQ multiplex PCR. V, J and clone size were drawn from that table, and D and trimming were deduced from the DNA. The table shows 150,000 to 200,000 clones, with roughly 79% occurring only once.

The material sequenced was PBMCs. The chain couples TRBV19 to TRBJ2-6, with 7 bases matching TRBD1. This TCR was recovered from a woman between 40 and 50 years old in good health and CMV-seropositive. The CDR3 region is CASSIDTTGTASSGANVLTF. In DNA, the CDR3 is TGTGCCAGTAGTATAGATACAACCGGGACAGCCTCCTCTGGGGCCAACGTCCTGACTTTC.